This T cell receptor beta chain emerged from a study of cytomegalovirus exposure and HLA in healthy donors. Study observations and caveats: The listing of roughly 160 TCR beta chains classed them as cytomegalovirus-associated. More than 15,000 TCR beta sequences were associated with HLA alleles at 0.05 false discovery rate in a later analysis.

Trimming took 10 bases from V and 5 from J, leaving 9 bases between them. CDR1 and CDR2 (germline): MNHNY, SVGAGI (reference sequence). The CDR3 is 10 amino acids. PCR used 60 Vbeta primers and 13 Jbeta primers. Repertoires were generated with immunoSEQ multiplex PCR, while TCRdb's copy carries only in-frame clones and drops some. The top ten clones hold 1% of a sample with more than 100,000 clones, 75% to 90% of them seen once. In regard to this clone: The antigen is undetermined.

This TCR was sampled from a man aged 35-49 years in good health and CMV-seronegative. Material: PBMCs. The rearrangement links TRBV6-6 to TRBJ2-7; D gene ambiguous. Here the CDR3 reads CANNHHEQYF. As DNA, the CDR3 is TGTGCCAACAATCACCACGAGCAGTACTTC.